This paragraph reports one T cell receptor beta chain. What it recognizes is unknown. The sample belongs to a study of OX40 agonist ivuxolimab in advanced cancers. At the level of the study: Ivuxolimab was delivered to patients intravenously every 2 weeks at doses spanning 0.01 to 10 mg/kg. Eligibility rules accepted prior anti-PD-1, anti-PD-L1 or anti-CTLA-4 therapy, and 30% to 40% had some. Study-wide results and caveats: Several nonresponders also turned out to have low normalized T-cell clonal expansion.

This CDR3 has 15 residues. The V gene lost 4 bases and the J gene lost 9 bases, with 22 bases spanning the gap. Per germline, CDR1 SGHNT and CDR2 YYREEE (reference sequence). Sequencing was performed with immunoSEQ multiplex PCR; in TCRdb, only in-frame clones are kept and a portion is missing. The sample holds approximately 68,000 clones, about nine tenths seen once. The investigators sampled blood at baseline, at cycle 4 day 1, and at cycle 7 day 1. V usage is TRBV5-4 and J usage is TRBJ1-2; D may be TRBD1 (6 bases). Sequencing used CD4+ or CD8+ T cells sorted from blood, obtained in a trial of the OX40 agonist ivuxolimab. This sequence originates from an adult with an advanced solid tumor such as melanoma, head and neck, liver or kidney cancer. DNA of the CDR3: TGTGCCAGCAGCCTACCGAGTGGGGGGCAGGTTAGCTACACCTTC. This encodes CASSLPSGGQVSYTF.